Below, 17 T cell receptor beta chains from the same sample are listed, as sequenced in a study of T cells in narcolepsy. The table came from immunoSEQ multiplex PCR; TCRdb's copy has only in-frame clones and leaves some out. The data contain about 30,000 clones, 70% to 80% of them singletons. The sequenced sample was CD45RA- memory CD4+ T cells from PBMCs. These receptors all stem from a human donor with narcolepsy.

The chain is built from TRBV29-1 and TRBJ1-2; D not resolved. CDR3 length equals 10 residues. Trimming took off 6 bases at V and 12 bases at J, with 14 bases between the two ends. Per germline, CDR1 SQVTM and CDR2 ANQGSEA. DNA for the CDR3: TGCAGCGTAGATTCGGACGGTCACACCTTC. It codes for CSVDSDGHTF.

The chain recombines TRBV23-1 with TRBJ2-7; 9 bases agree with TRBD2. TRBV23-1 is assigned to the ORF class and has an uncertain function. CDR3 length equals 15 residues. The V and J ends lost 1 base and 3 bases, in that order; junction bases with no gene match: 4. Here the CDR3 DNA reads TGCGCCAGCAGTCAATTTAGCGGGGGCATCTACGAGCAGTACTTC. Amino acid sequence: CASSQFSGGIYEQYF.

CDR3 amino acids: CASSLKGPSGPVTQYF. CDR3 DNA sequence: TGTGCCAGCAGCTTAAAAGGGCCTAGCGGTCCAGTGACCCAGTACTTC. The chain is built from TRBV7-8 and TRBJ2-5, with 7 bases lining up with TRBD2. The trim removed 2 bases at V and 7 bases at J, leaving 13 bases unmatched. The germline V gene encodes CDR1 SGHVS and CDR2 FQNEAQ. The CDR3 spans 16 residues.

The rearrangement uses TRBV11-2 and TRBJ2-3; D is uncertain. This CDR3 is 13 amino acids long. The V and J ends lost 0 bases and 3 bases respectively, with 4 bases between them. CDR1 is SGHAT, CDR2 FQNNGV, per germline. CDR3 loop: CASSLERTDTQYF. Written as DNA, the CDR3 is TGTGCCAGCAGCTTAGAGCGGACAGATACGCAGTATTTT.

This clone was picked up a small number of times. The gene calls are TRBV29-1 and TRBJ1-2; no clear D gene. Trimming pared 3 bases from V and 4 bases from J, leaving 3 bases between. Germline V lookup: CDR1 SQVTM, CDR2 ANQGSEA. CDR3 length equals 10 residues. CDR3: CSVDSYGYTF. CDR3 nucleotides: TGCAGCGTTGACAGCTATGGCTACACCTTC.

Turning to this clone: The junction differs from germline at one of its ends, possibly a read error. The CDR3 region has the DNA TGTGCCAGCAGCGACGGCAGGGCGGGGCCGTCCTTC. Residues: CASSDGRAGPSF. V gene TRBV5-4 combines with J gene TRBJ1-2; D perhaps matches TRBD1 (5 bases). CDR1 SGHNT and CDR2 YYREEE come from the germline V gene (reference sequence). The CDR3 contains 12 residues.

J is TRBJ2-4 and V is TRBV7-6; tentatively, D is TRBD1 (6 bases). V shed 0 bases and J shed 6 bases, with 18 bases lying between them. Germline CDR1 and CDR2: SGHVS and FNYEAQ. CDR3 length: 17 amino acids. CDR3 sequence (DNA): TGTGCCAGCAGCTTAGCGCAAGGTCCAGGGGTGGGAAACATTCAGTACTTC. Residues: CASSLAQGPGVGNIQYF.

The chain uses TRBV18 and TRBJ1-3; D is undetermined. The CDR3 sequence is 18 residues long. The germline CDR1 and CDR2 sequences are KGHSH and LQKENI. Trimming took off 1 base at V and 0 bases at J, with 16 bases between the two ends. The CDR3 is CASSPRSIMDSSGNTIYF. The DNA for the CDR3 is TGTGCCAGCTCACCACGGAGTATAATGGATAGCTCTGGAAACACCATATATTTT.

The chain recombines TRBV29-1 with TRBJ1-1; a weak D match, TRBD1 (6 bases). V dropped 0 bases and J dropped 6 bases, with 11 bases sitting between them. This CDR3 is built from 13 residues. Per germline, CDR1 SQVTM and CDR2 ANQGSEA. The CDR3 DNA follows: TGCAGCGTTGAAGATGGGGGCTACGCTGAAGCTTTCTTT. Translated, it gives CSVEDGGYAEAFF.

This chain uses TRBV29-1 with TRBJ1-6, with 7 bases matching TRBD1. The germline V gene encodes CDR1 SQVTM and CDR2 ANQGSEA. V was clipped by 7 bases and J by 7 bases; unmatched bases: 7. The CDR3 contains 13 residues. The CDR3 protein is CSASTGRNSPLHF. In DNA, the CDR3 is TGCAGCGCCTCGACAGGGAGAAATTCACCCCTCCACTTT.

The V gene is TRBV5-1, the J gene TRBJ2-7, with D perhaps TRBD2 (5 bases). The ends were cut back, 3 bases at V and 4 bases at J, with 11 bases in the middle. The CDR3 loop spans 13 amino acids. CDR1 and CDR2 from the germline V gene are SGHRS and YFSETQ. The CDR3 loop reads CASSSFGGYEQYF. In nucleotides, the CDR3 is TGCGCCAGCAGCTCCTTCGGCGGGTACGAGCAGTACTTC.

This clone was observed a single time. This chain connects TRBV5-1 to TRBJ1-3, with a possible D match to TRBD1 (5 bases). Germline V gene sequence: CDR1 SGHRS, CDR2 YFSETQ. Trimming pared 3 bases from V and 2 bases from J, leaving 15 bases between. The length of the CDR3 is 16 residues. CDR3 nucleotides: TGCGCCAGCAGCTCCCTACCGGGGGTAACTGGAAACACCATATATTTT. This gives the protein CASSSLPGVTGNTIYF.

V usage is TRBV11-2 and J usage is TRBJ1-5; no definite D call. The germline gives CDR1 SGHAT, CDR2 FQNNGV. This CDR3 spans 13 amino acids. V lost 5 bases, J lost 4 bases, and 9 bases lay in between. The CDR3 here is CASSLNRNQPQHF. The CDR3 DNA reads as TGTGCCAGCAGCCTGAACAGAAATCAGCCCCAGCATTTT.

The CDR3 DNA is TGTGCCGTATCCGGGTCTAGCGCATCACCTGGCACAGATACGCAGTATTTT. It yields the protein CAVSGSSASPGTDTQYF. The chain recombines TRBV2 with TRBJ2-3; TRBD2 might be the D (6 bases). Germline V gene data show CDR1 as SNHLY and CDR2 as FYNNEI. V was clipped by 11 bases and J by 1 base, with 25 bases between them. This CDR3 contains 17 residues. The whole variable domain, remainder taken from reference TRBV2 and TRBJ2-3, is EPEVTQTPSHQVTQMGQEVILRCVPISNHLYFYWYRQILGQKVEFLVSFYNNEISEKSEIFDDQFSVERPDGSNFTLKIRSTKLEDSAMYFCAVSGSSASPGTDTQYFGPGTRLTVL.

The V call is TRBV4-3, the J call TRBJ2-1; tentatively, D is TRBD2 (5 bases). The CDR3 is made up of 13 amino acids. CDR1 and CDR2 (germline): LGHNA, YSLEER. V was clipped by 4 bases and J by 5 bases, with 9 bases between them. The CDR3 loop reads CASSRGLDNEQFF. The CDR3 DNA reads as TGCGCCAGCAGCCGCGGACTCGACAATGAGCAGTTCTTC.

This chain connects TRBV18 to TRBJ2-7; 11 bases align to TRBD2. This CDR3 is built from 16 residues. Trimming removed 2 bases from V and 0 bases from J; junction bases left unmatched: 3. The germline CDR1 and CDR2 sequences are KGHSH and LQKENI. Here the CDR3 DNA reads TGTGCCAGCTCACCAAATAGCGGGAGGGCCTCCTACGAGCAGTACTTC. Encoded protein: CASSPNSGRASYEQYF.

This chain uses TRBV10-3 with TRBJ2-3; 10 bases match TRBD2. The germline V gene has CDR1 ENHRY and CDR2 SYGVKD. The ends lost 4 bases at V and 5 bases at J; junction bases unmatched: 3. There are 14 residues in the CDR3. CDR3 region: CAISASGRQDTQYF. The CDR3 DNA follows: TGTGCCATCAGTGCTAGCGGGAGACAAGATACGCAGTATTTT.